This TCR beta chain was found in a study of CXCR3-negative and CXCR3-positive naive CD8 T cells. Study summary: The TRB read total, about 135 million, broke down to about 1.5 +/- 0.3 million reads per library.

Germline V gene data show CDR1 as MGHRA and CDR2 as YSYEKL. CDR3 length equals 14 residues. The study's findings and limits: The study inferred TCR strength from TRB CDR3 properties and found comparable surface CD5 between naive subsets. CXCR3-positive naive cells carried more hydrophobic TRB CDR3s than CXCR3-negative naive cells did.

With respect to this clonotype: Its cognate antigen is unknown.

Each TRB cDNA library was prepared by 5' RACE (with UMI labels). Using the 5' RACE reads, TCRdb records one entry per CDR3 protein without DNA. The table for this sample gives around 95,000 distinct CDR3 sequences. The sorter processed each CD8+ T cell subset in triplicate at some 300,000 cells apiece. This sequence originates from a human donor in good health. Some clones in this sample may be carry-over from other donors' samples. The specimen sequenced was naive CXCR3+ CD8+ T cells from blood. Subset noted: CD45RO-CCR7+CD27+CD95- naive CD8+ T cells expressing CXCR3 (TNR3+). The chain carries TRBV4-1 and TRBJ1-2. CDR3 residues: CASSQVGRAYGYTF.